These 5 T cell receptor beta chains were sequenced from one sample in a study of CD8 T cells in ankylosing spondylitis (dated by TCRdb to 2016 to 2017). Antigens for these TCRs are unknown. The paper as a whole reports these results and caveats: A TCR beta motif made up of roughly eight highly homologous amino acid variants appeared to be characteristic of blood from ankylosing spondylitis patients.

Libraries were prepared through 5' RACE. The sample was run on an Illumina HiSeq 2500. In-frame beta chains were kept once TCRdb had trimmed the public reads at Q25 with fastp and called clones with MiXCR. Every CDR3 protein is listed once, alongside the most common genes and DNA of its rows. The sample yields about 440,000 distinct CDR3 sequences; roughly 15% were counted once. In total, the top ten clones hold around 0.92% of the sample. The sequencing sample was made of blood, either unsorted or a sorted T cell fraction (not recorded which). These receptors originate from a male donor with ankylosing spondylitis.

The gene calls are TRBV2 and TRBJ1-2; D possibly corresponds to TRBD1 (5 bases). V was shortened by 8 bases and J by 4 bases, with 29 bases between the two germline ends. The CDR3 is made up of 18 amino acids. Germline V gene data show CDR1 as SNHLY and CDR2 as FYNNEI. This chain's CDR3 is CASAGRGRGVKRAYGYTF. For the CDR3, the DNA is TGTGCCAGCGCTGGACGAGGTCGGGGGGTCAAGAGGGCCTATGGCTACACCTTC.

V usage is TRBV20-1 and J usage is TRBJ1-5; D may be TRBD1 (5 bases). The germline gives CDR1 DFQATT, CDR2 SNEGSKA (reference sequence). V shed 3 bases and J shed 6 bases, with 18 bases lying between them. The CDR3 is made up of 15 amino acids. The CDR3 DNA follows: TGCAGTGCTAGTGACAGTGGGACGTCTCTTCAGCCCCAGCATTTT. It is translated as CSASDSGTSLQPQHF.

Only a few counts were recorded for this clonotype. This chain connects TRBV28 to TRBJ1-4; 8 bases are a match to TRBD1. Unmatched junction bases numbered 12, after V lost 7 bases and J lost 8 bases. Germline loops: CDR1 MDHEN, CDR2 SYDVKM. The CDR3 consists of 15 residues. The DNA for the CDR3 is TGTGCCAGCAAACCTGGGACAGGCCAAGGGGAAAAACTGTTTTTT. Protein sequence: CASKPGTGQGEKLFF.

This clonotype came up a few times. This rearrangement joins TRBV18 to TRBJ2-5; D might be TRBD2 (5 bases). Trimming removed 2 bases at V and 5 bases at J, with 6 bases between. CDR3 size: 12 residues. Germline assignment: CDR1 KGHSH and CDR2 LQKENI. CDR3 in amino acids: CASSPERETQYF. In nucleotides, the CDR3 is TGTGCCAGCTCACCAGAGCGGGAGACCCAGTACTTC.

This clonotype came up a few times. The chain couples TRBV12-3 or TRBV12-4 to TRBJ1-5; D is unresolved. V lost 6 bases and J lost 0, with 9 bases in between. The CDR3 has 14 amino acids. The CDR3 DNA is TGTGCCAGCAGCCCACACTATAGCAATCAGCCCCAGCATTTT. It translates to CASSPHYSNQPQHF.